Included here is one T cell receptor (beta chain) sequence, with context. These data belong to a study of blood T cell repertoires in COVID-19. This CDR3 has 14 amino acids. Germline CDR1 reads MNHEY; CDR2 reads SVGAGI. The V end was cut by 0 bases, the J end by 2 bases, with 8 bases between. Sequenced by immunoSEQ multiplex PCR; TCRdb stores in-frame clones only, minus some. The sample has about 200,000 clones; about nine tenths are singletons. The chain carries TRBV6-5 and TRBJ2-7; D may be TRBD1 (5 bases). This receptor was identified in a man aged 30 to 45 who had recovered from COVID-19. The specimen sequenced was PBMCs or T cells enriched from blood (not recorded which). CDR3 DNA: TGTGCCAGCAGTTACTCCGAAGGGGCCTACGAGCAGTACTTC. This codes for CASSYSEGAYEQYF.